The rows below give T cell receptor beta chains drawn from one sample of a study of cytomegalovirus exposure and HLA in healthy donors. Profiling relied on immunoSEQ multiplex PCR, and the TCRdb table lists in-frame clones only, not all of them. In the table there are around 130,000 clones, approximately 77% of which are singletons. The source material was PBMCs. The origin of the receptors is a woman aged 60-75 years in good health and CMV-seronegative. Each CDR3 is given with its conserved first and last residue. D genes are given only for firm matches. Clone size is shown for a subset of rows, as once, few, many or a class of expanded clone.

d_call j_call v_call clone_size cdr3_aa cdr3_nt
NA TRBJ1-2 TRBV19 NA CASSIMPSDYTF TGTGCCAGTAGTATCATGCCTAGTGACTACACCTTC
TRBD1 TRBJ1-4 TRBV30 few CAWSRNRGSNEKLFF TGTGCCTGGAGTAGGAACAGGGGATCTAATGAAAAACTGTTTTTT
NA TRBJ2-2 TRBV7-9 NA CASSQRGGNTGELFF TGTGCCAGCAGCCAGAGGGGGGGGAACACCGGGGAGCTGTTTTTT
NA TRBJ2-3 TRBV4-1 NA CASSQQRGVSTDTQYF TGCGCCAGCAGCCAACAGAGAGGAGTTAGCACAGATACGCAGTATTTT
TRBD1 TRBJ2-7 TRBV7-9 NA CASSLKPGQDYEQYF TGTGCCAGCAGCTTAAAACCAGGACAGGACTACGAGCAGTACTTC
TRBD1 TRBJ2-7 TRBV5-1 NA CASSLGTGGYEQYF TGCGCCAGCAGCCTAGGGACAGGGGGCTACGAGCAGTACTTC
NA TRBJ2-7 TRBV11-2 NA CASSISDKTYEQYF TGTGCCAGCAGCATATCGGACAAGACCTACGAGCAGTACTTC
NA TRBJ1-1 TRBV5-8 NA CASSLTRGAEAFF TGTGCCAGCAGCTTGACCCGCGGTGCTGAAGCTTTCTTT
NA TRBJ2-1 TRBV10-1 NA CASSAARGLYNEQFF TGCGCCAGCAGTGCGGCACGGGGACTCTACAATGAGCAGTTCTTC
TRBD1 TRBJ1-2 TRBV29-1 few CSVVKSPGQGNYGYTF TGCAGCGTAGTCAAATCTCCGGGACAGGGGAACTATGGCTACACCTTC
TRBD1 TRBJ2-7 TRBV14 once CASSQGTGYTLEQYF TGTGCCAGCAGCCAAGGGACAGGTTATACGCTCGAGCAGTACTTC
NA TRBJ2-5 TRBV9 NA CASSALGGAGETQYF TGTGCCAGCAGCGCCCTCGGCGGGGCCGGGGAGACCCAGTACTTC
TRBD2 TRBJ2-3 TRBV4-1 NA CASSQGGLAGSTDTQYF TGCGCCAGCAGCCAAGGAGGACTAGCGGGAAGTACAGATACGCAGTATTTT
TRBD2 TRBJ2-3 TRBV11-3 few CASSQTSGGGTQYF TGTGCCAGCAGCCAGACTAGCGGGGGTGGTACGCAGTATTTT
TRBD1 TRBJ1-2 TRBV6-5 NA CASRDRQGSFRGYTF TGTGCCAGCAGGGACAGACAGGGTTCGTTTCGCGGCTACACCTTC
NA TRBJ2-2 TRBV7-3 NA CASTAAKGAAGELFF TGTGCCAGCACTGCGGCTAAAGGGGCCGCCGGGGAGCTGTTTTTT
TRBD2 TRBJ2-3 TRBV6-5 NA CASSRLAGGTDTQYF TGTGCCAGCAGTCGACTAGCGGGAGGCACAGATACGCAGTATTTT
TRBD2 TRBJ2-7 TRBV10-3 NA CAISAGTSGGVSYEQYF TGTGCCATCAGTGCCGGGACTAGCGGGGGGGTCTCCTACGAGCAGTACTTC
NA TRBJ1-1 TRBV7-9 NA CASSLQNTEAFF TGTGCCAGCAGCTTACAGAACACTGAAGCTTTCTTT
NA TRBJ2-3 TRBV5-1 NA CASSQVYGGTDTQYF TGCGCCAGCAGCCAAGTATACGGCGGAACAGATACGCAGTATTTT
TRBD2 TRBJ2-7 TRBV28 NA CASSPNWGGEWGEQYF TGTGCCAGCAGTCCCAACTGGGGGGGGGAATGGGGCGAGCAGTACTTC
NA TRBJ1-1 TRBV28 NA CASTLQGSEAFF TGTGCCAGCACCCTGCAGGGGAGTGAAGCTTTCTTT
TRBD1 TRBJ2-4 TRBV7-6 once CASSSTGYTGKNIQYF TGTGCCAGCAGCTCGACAGGGTATACCGGCAAAAACATTCAGTACTTC
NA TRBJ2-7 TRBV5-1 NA CASSLREQYF TGCGCCAGCAGCTTGCGCGAGCAGTACTTC
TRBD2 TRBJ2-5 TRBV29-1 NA CSGGGGQETQYF TGCAGCGGGGGGGGTGGGCAAGAGACCCAGTACTTC
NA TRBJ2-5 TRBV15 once CATSIGEETQYF TGTGCCACCAGCATAGGGGAAGAGACCCAGTACTTC
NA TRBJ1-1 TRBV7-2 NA CASSLALGVGTNTEAFF TGTGCCAGCAGCTTAGCGCTCGGGGTGGGAACGAACACTGAAGCTTTCTTT
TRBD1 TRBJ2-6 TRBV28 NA CASSQGQGGRANVLTF TGTGCCAGCAGTCAGGGACAGGGCGGTAGGGCCAACGTCCTGACTTTC
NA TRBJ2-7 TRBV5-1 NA CASSWGDHTSYEQYF TGCGCCAGCAGCTGGGGGGACCATACCTCCTACGAGCAGTACTTC
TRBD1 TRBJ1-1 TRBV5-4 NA CASSRDRGSGAFF TGTGCCAGCAGCCGGGACAGGGGGTCGGGGGCTTTCTTT
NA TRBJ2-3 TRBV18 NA CASSPRDRDTQYF TGTGCCAGCTCACCACGCGACAGGGATACGCAGTATTTT
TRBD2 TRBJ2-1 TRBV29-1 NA CSVAGTSGSGSYNEQFF TGCAGCGTTGCCGGGACTAGCGGGAGTGGTTCCTACAATGAGCAGTTCTTC
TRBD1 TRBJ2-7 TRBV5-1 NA CASTNGPGQTLPVGF TGCGCCAGTACAAATGGCCCGGGACAGACACTACCCGTCGGGTTC
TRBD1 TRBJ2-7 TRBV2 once CATSDRDEQYF TGTGCCACCTCCGACAGGGACGAGCAGTACTTC
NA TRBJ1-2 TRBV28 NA CASSPTRNYGYTF TGTGCCAGCAGCCCCACAAGAAACTATGGCTACACCTTC
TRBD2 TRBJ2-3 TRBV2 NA CASSGGLAADTQYF TGTGCCAGCAGTGGAGGACTAGCCGCAGATACGCAGTATTTT
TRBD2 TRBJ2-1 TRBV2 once CASSEEGLAVNEQFF TGTGCCAGCAGTGAAGAGGGACTAGCAGTGAATGAGCAGTTCTTC
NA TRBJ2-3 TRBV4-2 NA CASSTREPDTQYF TGTGCCAGCTCCACCCGAGAGCCAGATACGCAGTATTTT
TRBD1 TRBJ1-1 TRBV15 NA CATSTGTEPNTEAFF TGTGCCACCAGCACGGGGACAGAGCCGAACACTGAAGCTTTCTTT
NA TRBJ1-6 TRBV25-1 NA CASSATGTLVSPLHF TGTGCCAGCAGTGCTACAGGGACCTTGGTTTCACCCCTCCACTTT
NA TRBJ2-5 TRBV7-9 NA CASSLALHETQYF TGTGCCAGCAGCTTAGCCTTACATGAGACCCAGTACTTC
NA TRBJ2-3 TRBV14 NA CASSQTVSSTDTQYF TGTGCCAGCAGCCAAACAGTGTCTAGCACAGATACGCAGTATTTT
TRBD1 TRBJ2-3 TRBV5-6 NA CASRPTGAMALGTDTQYF TGTGCCAGCAGACCGACAGGGGCCATGGCCCTCGGCACAGATACGCAGTATTTT
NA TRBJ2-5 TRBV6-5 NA CASSYSRVQETQYF TGTGCCAGCAGTTACTCCCGGGTCCAAGAGACCCAGTACTTC
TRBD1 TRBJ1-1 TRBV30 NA CAWAQGQGETEAFF TGTGCCTGGGCTCAGGGACAGGGGGAGACTGAAGCTTTCTTT
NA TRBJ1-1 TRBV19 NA CASSIERMNTEAFF TGTGCCAGTAGTATTGAGAGAATGAACACTGAAGCTTTCTTT
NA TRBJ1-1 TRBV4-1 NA CASSPTRSGGDEGEAFF TGCGCCAGCAGCCCGACTCGTTCGGGAGGGGATGAGGGTGAAGCTTTCTTT
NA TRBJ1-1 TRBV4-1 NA CASSRRGTPQAFF TGCGCCAGCAGCCGGAGGGGTACCCCCCAAGCTTTCTTT